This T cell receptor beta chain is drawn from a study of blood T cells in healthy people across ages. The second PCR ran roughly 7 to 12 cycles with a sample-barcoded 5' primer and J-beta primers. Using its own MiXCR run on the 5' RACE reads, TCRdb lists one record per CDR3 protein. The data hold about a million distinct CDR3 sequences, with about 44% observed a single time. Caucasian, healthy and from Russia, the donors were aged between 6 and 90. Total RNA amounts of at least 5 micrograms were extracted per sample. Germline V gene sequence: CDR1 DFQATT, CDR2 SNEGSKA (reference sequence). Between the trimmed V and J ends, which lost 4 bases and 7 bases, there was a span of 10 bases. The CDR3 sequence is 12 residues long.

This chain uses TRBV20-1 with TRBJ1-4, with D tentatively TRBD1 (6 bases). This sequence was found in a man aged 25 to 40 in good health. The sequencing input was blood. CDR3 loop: CSATYRAEKLFF. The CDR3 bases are TGCAGTGCTACTTACAGGGCTGAAAAACTGTTTTTT.